This T cell receptor beta chain was captured by sequencing in a study of shared T cell receptors in the human thymus (dated by TCRdb to the early 2020s). Study-level background: The study examined how self-reactive, shared T-cell receptor alpha chains are generated in the human thymus.

V is cut by 2 bases and J by 3 bases, and the space between the germline ends is 11 bases. The germline V gene encodes CDR1 WNHNN and CDR2 SYGVQD (reference sequence). From the cysteine through the phenylalanine, the CDR3 covers 15 amino acids. The read is trimmed to its CDR3 DNA, 45 bases read in frame from base 1. As to this clone: The clone's antigen remains unknown. Per-base qualities were not stored, and no clone one base away is much larger.

The library was built by means of the immunoSEQ multiplex PCR assay. The source is immuneACCESS, and TCRdb retained only in-frame sequences with V and J called. Part of the clones is not carried over; for the studies checked, unresolved V genes explain less than half of this, and the remainder is unexplained. The sample profile shows about 380,000 clones; 85% to 95% of them were found once. The ten largest account for around 0.019% of the sample. The receptor was isolated from a human donor. The sequenced sample consisted of thymocytes. Here the chain combines TRBV10-1 and TRBJ2-1; the D gene is perhaps TRBD2, on 6 matching bases. DNA sequence: TGCGCCAGCAGTGAGGGAGTTAGCGGCTACAATGAGCAGTTCTTC. This encodes CASSEGVSGYNEQFF.